The sequence of this T cell receptor beta chain was determined in a study of CD8+ T cells in alopecia areata (dated by TCRdb to the late 2010s). Broadly, across the study: Treated patients were enrolled in an open-label pilot trial of oral tofacitinib, 5 to 10 mg twice daily, for moderate-to-severe alopecia areata. In treated patients, disease severity was measured using the SALT score, which gives the percentage of scalp surface area affected. RNA was obtained with the PAXgene miRNA kit for fixed scalp, the miRNeasy kit for PBMCs, and the RNeasy kit for mouse skin. To study T cell clonal expansion in alopecia areata, the researchers applied high-throughput TCRbeta sequencing to both the C3H/HeJ mouse model and human patients. On the human side, TCRbeta sequencing was run on scalp tissue and on sorted CD4+ and CD8+ peripheral blood T cells from healthy controls and from alopecia areata patients with either patchy or totalis/universalis disease. TCRbeta CDR3 regions were amplified by immunoSEQ multiplex PCR using 35 Vbeta forward and 13 Jbeta reverse primers. Patients on tofacitinib were biopsied at baseline and after 4 and 24 weeks of treatment, and several of the patients also had a later scalp biopsy. Scalp clonality was compared among normal scalp (n=4), patchy alopecia areata scalp (n=8), and alopecia totalis/universalis scalp (n=8). Tofacitinib was administered for 6 to 18 months, and 6 months of follow-up off drug were then conducted to assess delayed response and recurrence.

The time point label of this sample denotes: roughly 24 weeks on oral tofacitinib. Taken with the paper, the label for treatment or condition translates to: oral pan-JAK inhibitor, 5-10 mg twice daily. Peripheral blood and lesional scalp punch biopsies were obtained from patients with alopecia areata. PBMCs were isolated by density centrifugation and stained for CD3, CD4 and CD8, after which CD4+ and CD8+ T cells were sorted on a FACSAria. This clone has a count of ten or more. Its antigen target is currently unknown. No much larger clone is present one base from it, and per-base qualities are unavailable. Library preparation employed the immunoSEQ multiplex PCR assay. To provide template for TCR sequencing, every sample had RNA extracted and reverse transcribed into cDNA. First-strand cDNA was synthesized using SuperScript III with a 2:1 mix of oligo-dT and random hexamers. A synthetic immune receptor repertoire was used to gauge amplification bias, and whatever bias remained was removed computationally. The source study handled its data this way. Raw reads were preprocessed to remove errors, and CDR3 was defined by IMGT conventions from the conserved cysteine to phenylalanine. Clonality was computed by normalizing Shannon entropy by log2 of the number of productive unique TCRs and subtracting the result from 1. Scalp TCRbeta sequences were cross-referenced with sorted blood CD4 and CD8 repertoires so that the CD4 or CD8 identity of scalp clones could be inferred. TCRdb stores this immuneACCESS table with in-frame sequences only. Part of the clones is absent; in the studies checked, under half of the shortfall reflects unresolved V genes, and no reason is known for the rest. From that table come the V and J calls and clone size; the DNA was used to work out D and trimming. The sample includes under 200,000 clones, with 55% to 75% observed a single time. The ten largest make up approximately 14% of the sample.

Overall results and qualifications from the work: Because the treated cohort was small and included a single nonresponder, larger studies are needed to assess links between baseline CD8+ expansion and response. Lesional scalp, especially in alopecia totalis/universalis, showed higher clonality and more expanded CD8+ clones than normal scalp, suggesting antigenic drive. During tofacitinib treatment, many expanded lesional clones remained in scalp and blood, and this persistence may partly explain relapse after treatment is stopped. Compared with mice, TCR sequences shared between patients were less clear, possibly partly because of HLA diversity across the patient population. Resident alphabeta T cells in normal human skin are also sequenced, complicating scalp TCR repertoire analysis, unlike mouse skin dominated by gammadelta T cells. With tofacitinib, both scalp clonality and the number of expanded CD8+ clones among the top 100 scalp clones went down significantly.

As encoded in the germline V gene, CDR1 is KGHSH while CDR2 is LQKENI. The CDR3 contains 14 residues, cysteine and phenylalanine counted. Just the 42-base CDR3 DNA is kept, in frame starting at base 1. Clipping removes 2 bases from V and 1 base from J, with 2 as the unmatched junction base count. The chain employs TRBV18 and TRBJ2-7; 7 central bases correspond to TRBD1. The starting material was CD4+ T cells sorted from blood, obtained at week 24, from a patient treated with tofacitinib. The receptor comes from a human donor with alopecia areata. Here the CDR3 is given as CASSPGTVSYEQYF. The sequenced DNA is TGTGCCAGCTCACCAGGGACAGTTTCCTACGAGCAGTACTTC.